This TCR beta chain was retrieved from a study of neurological immune-mediated disorders. TCRdb used MiXCR to reprocess the 5' RACE reads, holding one entry per CDR3 protein. The sample lists some 86,000 distinct CDR3 sequences, around 2.6% occurring once. In this sample, this clonotype turned up many times. Germline CDR1 and CDR2: SEHNR and FQNEAQ (reference sequence). V was pared by 0 bases and J by 8 bases, with 7 bases of the junction left unmatched. The CDR3 has 16 amino acids. This TCR came from a woman under 40 with multiple sclerosis. The chain employs TRBV7-9 and TRBJ2-1; 10 positions match TRBD2. Sequenced: PBMCs. The chain's CDR3 is CASSLARLAGADEQFF. CDR3 sequence (DNA): TGTGCCAGCAGCTTAGCGCGCCTAGCGGGGGCCGATGAGCAGTTCTTC.